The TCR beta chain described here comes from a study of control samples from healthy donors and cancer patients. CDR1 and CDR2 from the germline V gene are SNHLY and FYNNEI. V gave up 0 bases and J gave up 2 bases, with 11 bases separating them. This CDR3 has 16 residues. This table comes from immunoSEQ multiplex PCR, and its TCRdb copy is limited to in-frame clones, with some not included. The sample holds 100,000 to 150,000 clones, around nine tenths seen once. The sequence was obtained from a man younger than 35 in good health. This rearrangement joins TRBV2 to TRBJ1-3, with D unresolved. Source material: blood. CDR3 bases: TGTGCCAGCAGTGAAGCGCTTACGGGGACTGGAAACACCATATATTTT. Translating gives CASSEALTGTGNTIYF.